Sequencing of this T cell receptor beta chain was carried out in a study of shared clonotypes between healthy human individuals (dated by TCRdb to 2020 to 2022). As for the study more broadly: The cohort comprised two women and three men aged 18 to 49 years. Per donor, three plates each were used for CD4 naive and CD4 memory, two for CD8 naive, and one for CD8 memory. To estimate repertoire size and how much clonotype sharing occurs between individuals, the study deeply sequenced the blood TCR repertoires of 5 or 6 healthy adults. To increase sequencing depth and limit assay-specific biases, TCR repertoire library preparation and sequencing were carried out by different laboratories using diverse techniques. Leukapheresis yielded between about 0.85 and 9 billion PBMCs per donor. Findings and caveats that apply to the study as a whole: Higher generation probabilities were observed for clonotypes shared by all four sorted-subset donors than for non-shared clonotypes. Because the study included only a small number of donors, the genetic and exposure-history diversity represented was limited. Sampling was limited to blood, and TCR repertoires in tissue likely differ from TCR repertoires in blood. Rarefaction of sorted-subset datasets indicated incomplete sequencing despite the large sequencing depth. Estimated clonotype richness was generally larger for naive than for memory subsets. About 4.5% of naive CD4, 3.5% of naive CD8, about 2.5% of memory CD4, and about 0.4% of memory CD8 clonotypes were shared across a handful of donors. Pairwise subsampling led to the expectation that sequencing depth would affect the degree of clonotype sharing among donors.

Donors were healthy HIV-negative adults with no recently reported acute infections or vaccinations. All donors were Caucasian adults living in Nashville, Tennessee, USA. CD4+ T cells were enriched by magnetic negative selection; naive cells were then positively selected on CD45RA, and the negative fraction formed the memory subset. Blood was collected by leukapheresis, and PBMCs were isolated by Ficoll-Histopaque density gradient centrifugation and then cryopreserved in liquid nitrogen vapor phase. Analytical flow cytometry was used to check the purity and quantity of every magnetically sorted T cell population. Genomic DNA was isolated from every sorted fraction and measured by UV absorbance on a Nanodrop 2000c. With regard to this clone: This receptor's antigen is unknown. No base qualities exist here, and no much larger clone lies one base off it.

The germline V gene provides CDR1 SQVTM and CDR2 ANQGSEA. The CDR3, from cysteine to phenylalanine, totals 16 residues. The retained sequence is limited to the CDR3, 48 bases, with the frame set at the first base. Trimming costs V 2 bases and J 0 bases, and their ends lie 14 bases apart. TCR CDR3 regions were amplified from genomic DNA by multiplex PCR using the deep immunoSEQ assay. Genomic DNA extracted from each cell subset was distributed evenly over all wells of several immunoSEQ 96-well plates, and each plate served as one replicate. For sorted subsets, each replicate PCR was loaded with 200 to 250 ng genomic DNA, equivalent to about 30,000 T cell genomes. Purified libraries were quantified with a Qubit 3.0 fluorometer, sized on a Bioanalyzer 2100, and re-quantified with the KAPA Library Quantification kit. A separate single-read 150-cycle Illumina NextSeq 550 flow cell was used to sequence each immunoSEQ 96-well plate. In the authors' own workflow: Because the immunoSEQ output included only junctional sequences and no quality scores, the filtering could not be the same as the filtering used for full-length reads. Sequences were annotated with PyIR, a Python wrapper for IgBLAST v1.9, and V/J genes and CDR3 were assigned using IMGT germline references. Reads with weak V/J assignments (E-value above 1e-6), missing CDR3, stop codons, out-of-frame junctions, or ambiguous translated residues were removed. V3J clonotypes were defined by identical inferred V gene, J gene, and CDR3 amino acid sequence. Percentage overlap between repertoires was computed as shared unique clonotypes divided by the size of the smaller repertoire. Three approaches were used to assess repertoire richness: RTK rarefaction, the Chao1 estimator, and Recon v2.1 estimates of unobserved clonotypes. For all TCRbeta clonotypes obtained by the gDNA method from four donors, generation probabilities were computed with OLGA. In its TCRdb copy, this immuneACCESS table keeps in-frame sequences only and misses some clones. Where compared with another copy, unresolved V genes explain less than half of these, and the others have no known cause. The DNA gave D and trimming, while V, J and clone size come from that table. This sample is represented by fewer than 1.6 million clones; roughly 98.5% of them were singletons. The top ten clones comprise approximately 0.38% of the sample.

The specimen was naive CD4+ T cells sorted from blood. The sample's cell subset or site label is to be understood as: CD45RA+ positively selected. The sequence is built from TRBV29-1 and TRBJ2-1; TRBD2 is possibly the D segment (6 matching bases). This TCR derives from a man aged 25-40 years in good health. For the CDR3, the sequence is CSVERASASSYNEQFF. Here is the DNA: TGCAGCGTTGAAAGAGCTAGCGCGAGCTCCTACAATGAGCAGTTCTTC.